The source of this TCR beta chain is a study of CD8 T cells in ankylosing spondylitis. Study-level points and caveats: Disease-linked clones bore a CD8+ phenotype and were relatively rare in peripheral blood. Eight highly homologous variants made up a TCR beta motif, and this motif appeared characteristic of ankylosing spondylitis blood.

In making TCR beta libraries, quantitative 5'-RACE with molecular barcodes was used. TCRdb redid the calling of the 5' RACE reads with MiXCR, one entry per CDR3 protein. The sample lists just under 350,000 distinct CDR3 sequences; roughly 15% were seen once. Details on this clonotype: No antigen is known for it.

This CDR3 has 18 amino acids. Trimming took 4 bases from V and 2 from J; bases not matched to a gene: 8. The V gene's germline CDR1 is SGHAT and CDR2 FQNNGV. The chain couples TRBV11-2 to TRBJ2-2; 12 positions agree with TRBD2. The receptor was isolated from a male donor with ankylosing spondylitis or in good health (not recorded which). The sequenced sample was blood, either unsorted or a sorted T cell fraction (not recorded which). This chain's CDR3 is CASSSWTSGTINTGELFF. The CDR3 region has the DNA TGTGCCAGCAGCTCATGGACTAGCGGGACAATAAACACCGGGGAGCTGTTTTTT.